What follows describes a single T cell receptor (beta chain). What this receptor recognizes is not known. One base away there is no much larger clone; base qualities are not given. This sample is drawn from a study of shared clonotypes between healthy human individuals (dated by TCRdb to about 2020). Describing the broader study: The cohort included a few men and a couple of women between 18 and 49 years of age. Blood TCR repertoires of about five healthy adults were deeply sequenced to estimate repertoire size and the extent of clonotype sharing between individuals. Different laboratories and diverse techniques were used to prepare libraries and sequence TCR repertoires, to increase sequencing depth and limit assay-specific biases. Per donor, leukapheresis produced somewhere between about 0.94 and 10 billion PBMCs.

V is shortened by 6 bases, J by 7 bases, and the region joining them spans 9 bases. The CDR3 holds 11 amino acids from the cysteine to the phenylalanine. Only the CDR3 portion is preserved as DNA: 33 bases, with reading frame beginning at the first base. In the germline V gene, CDR1 corresponds to MDHEN and CDR2 to SYDVKM. Using the deep immunoSEQ assay, multiplex PCR amplified TCR CDR3 regions from genomic DNA. Extracted genomic DNA from each cell subset was spread evenly across all wells of several immunoSEQ 96-well plates, with each plate serving as a replicate. For unsorted PBMC, roughly 330 ng genomic DNA, equal to around 30,000 T cell genomes, was loaded into each replicate PCR. Unsorted PBMC genomic DNA was sequenced across ten immunoSEQ deep assay plates. The purified libraries were quantified using a Qubit 3.0 fluorometer, sized with a Bioanalyzer 2100, and then quantified again using the KAPA Library Quantification kit. Every immunoSEQ 96-well plate was sequenced on a separate single-read 150-cycle Illumina NextSeq 550 flow cell. The authors' pipeline ran thus. Because only junctional sequences without quality scores were contained in the immunoSEQ output, filtering matching that applied to full-length reads could not be performed. To assign V/J genes and CDR3, sequences were annotated against IMGT germline references using PyIR, a Python wrapper for IgBLAST v1.9. Reads were filtered out if the reads had weak V/J assignments (E-value above 1e-6), no CDR3, stop codons, out-of-frame junctions, or ambiguous translated residues. V3J clonotypes were defined as sequences sharing the same inferred V gene, J gene, and CDR3 amino acid sequence. The percentage overlap between two repertoires was calculated by dividing the number of shared unique clonotypes by the size of the smaller repertoire. RTK rarefaction, the Chao1 estimator, and Recon v2.1 estimates of unobserved clonotypes were used to assess repertoire richness. Here the immuneACCESS table is served through TCRdb, limited to in-frame sequences with V and J called. Missing clones are a known gap in these copies; in checked studies unresolved V genes cover under half, and the rest lacks a known reason. The D gene and trimming were derived from the DNA, and the V and J assignments and clone size from that table. This sample has about 460,000 clones in its table, and roughly three quarters of those were observed once. Clones ranked in the top ten supply around 12% of the sample.

Study-level results and caveats: Only blood was sampled, and tissue TCR repertoires likely differ from those in blood. Pairwise subsampling led to the expectation that sequencing depth would affect the degree of clonotype sharing among donors. The small number of donors limited the genetic and exposure-history diversity represented.

The donors were healthy, HIV-negative adults who had no recently reported acute infections or vaccinations. All donors were Caucasian adults living in Nashville, Tennessee, USA. For unsorted samples, tens of millions of PBMCs were counted and genomic DNA was extracted with the QIAamp DNA Blood Mini kit. After blood collection by leukapheresis, PBMCs were isolated using Ficoll-Histopaque density gradient centrifugation and then cryopreserved in the vapor phase of liquid nitrogen. The chain employs TRBV28 and TRBJ1-2, with the D gene uncertain. The specimen sequenced was PBMCs. The TCR sequence derives from a woman in her forties in good health. Some clones in this sample may be carry-over from other donors' samples. CDR3 sequence: CASRPEGGYTF. DNA sequence: TGTGCCAGCAGGCCGGAGGGTGGCTACACCTTC.